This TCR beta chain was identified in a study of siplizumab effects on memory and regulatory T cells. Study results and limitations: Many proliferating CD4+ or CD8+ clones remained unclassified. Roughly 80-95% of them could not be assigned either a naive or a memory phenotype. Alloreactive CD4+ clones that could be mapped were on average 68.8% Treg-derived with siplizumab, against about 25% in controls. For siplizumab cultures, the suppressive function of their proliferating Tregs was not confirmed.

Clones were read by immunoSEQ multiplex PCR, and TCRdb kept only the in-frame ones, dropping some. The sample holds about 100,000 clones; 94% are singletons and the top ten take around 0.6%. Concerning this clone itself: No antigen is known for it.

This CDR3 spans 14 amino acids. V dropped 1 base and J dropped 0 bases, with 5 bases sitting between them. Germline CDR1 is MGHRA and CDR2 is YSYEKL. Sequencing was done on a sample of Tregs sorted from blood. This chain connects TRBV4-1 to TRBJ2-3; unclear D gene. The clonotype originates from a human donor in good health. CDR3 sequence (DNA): TGCGCCAGCAGCCAAGGACTTAGCACAGATACGCAGTATTTT. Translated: CASSQGLSTDTQYF.